This entry lists 26 T cell receptor beta chains sequenced from one sample in a study of blood T cell repertoires in COVID-19 (dated by TCRdb to the early 2020s). Libraries were made using the immunoSEQ multiplex PCR assay. In TCRdb, the immuneACCESS table is reduced to in-frame sequences with V and J assigned. These tables do not hold every clone; where another copy was compared, an unresolved V gene accounts for under half, and the others remain unexplained. This sample is represented by approximately 210,000 clones; about 90% of them were singletons. Of the sample, about 0.72% is held by the ten largest clones. The sample was peripheral blood. These receptors all stem from a woman aged 65 to 85 with acute or convalescent COVID-19.

CDR3 protein: CSATSGANTGELFF. The CDR3 DNA reads as TGCAGCGCAACTAGCGGGGCGAACACCGGGGAGCTGTTTTTT. The chain uses TRBV29-1 and TRBJ2-2; the match to TRBD2 covers 10 bases. Germline CDR1 is SQVTM and CDR2 is ANQGSEA. The CDR3 has 14 amino acids. The V gene end was trimmed by 7 bases and the J gene end by 0 bases; junction bases not matched to a gene: 2.

The gene calls are TRBV3-1 (or the pseudogene TRBV3-2) and TRBJ2-7; TRBD2 is a possible D gene (7 bases). V was clipped by 4 bases and J by 4 bases, with 17 bases between them. This CDR3 region has 15 residues. The V gene's germline CDR1 is LGHDT and CDR2 YNNKEL (reference sequence). CDR3 amino acids: CASSPLLGGDYEQYF. CDR3 nucleotide sequence: TGTGCCAGCAGCCCATTGCTAGGGGGGGATTACGAGCAGTACTTC.

The rearrangement joins TRBV18 to TRBJ2-7, with 10 bases that match TRBD1. This CDR3 is built from 15 residues. The V and J ends lost 5 bases and 3 bases, in that order; junction bases with no gene match: 7. CDR1 KGHSH and CDR2 LQKENI come from the germline V gene. Written as DNA, the CDR3 is TGTGCCAGCTCATCCGGGACAGGGGCCGGCTACGAGCAGTACTTC. It yields the protein CASSSGTGAGYEQYF.

The V call is TRBV19, the J call TRBJ2-7, with TRBD2 as a possible D gene (6 bases). This CDR3 has 16 residues. Germline V CDR1 and CDR2: LNHDA, SQIVND (reference sequence). The ends were cut back, 3 bases at V and 2 bases at J, with 17 bases in the middle. CDR3 sequence (DNA): TGTGCCAGTAGTATGGGCCTTCCGGGACTTCCCTACGAGCAGTACTTC. Translation gives CASSMGLPGLPYEQYF.

The rearrangement joins TRBV6-5 to TRBJ2-6; possibly TRBD1 for D (5 bases). Per the germline V gene, CDR1 is MNHEY and CDR2 is SVGAGI. The CDR3 is 16 amino acids. The V gene lost 2 bases and the J gene lost 2 bases, with 10 bases spanning the gap. CDR3 sequence: CASSYQTRAGANVLTF. The CDR3, as DNA: TGTGCCAGCAGTTACCAGACCAGGGCTGGGGCCAACGTCCTGACTTTC.

This chain links TRBV18 with TRBJ1-3, with D possibly TRBD1 on 5 matching bases. The CDR3 length is 16 residues. Trimming cost V 5 bases and J 0 bases, with 14 bases left between them. The germline gives CDR1 KGHSH, CDR2 LQKENI. CDR3 residues: CASSLSTVLSGNTIYF. In nucleotides, the CDR3 is TGTGCCAGCTCATTGTCGACAGTCCTCTCTGGAAACACCATATATTTT. Full variable domain (rest looked up from reference TRBV18 and TRBJ1-3): NAGVMQNPRHLVRRRGQEARLRCSPMKGHSHVYWYRQLPEEGLKFMVYLQKENIIDESGMPKERFSAEFPKEGPSILRIQQVVRGDSAAYFCASSLSTVLSGNTIYFGEGSWLTVV.

This clone came up a few times. This chain connects TRBV5-5 to TRBJ1-2; tentatively, D is TRBD1 (6 bases). The CDR3 spans 14 residues. Per the germline V gene, CDR1 is SGHKS and CDR2 is YYEKEE (reference sequence). V was trimmed by 5 bases and J by 3 bases, leaving 14 bases between them. This chain's CDR3 is CASRFDRTDYGYTF. DNA for the CDR3: TGTGCCAGCAGATTCGACAGGACGGACTATGGCTACACCTTC.

CDR3 sequence reads: CASCRDRTTYGYTF. CDR3 in DNA: TGTGCCAGTTGCCGGGACAGGACAACCTATGGCTACACCTTC. The V gene is TRBV19, the J gene TRBJ1-2; 8 bases line up with TRBD1. The CDR3 sequence is 14 residues long. Germline CDR1 and CDR2: LNHDA and SQIVND (reference sequence). Trimming removed 8 bases from V and 4 bases from J; junction bases left unmatched: 9.

This clone is a singleton in its sample. The rearrangement uses TRBV9 and TRBJ2-2; 14 bases fit TRBD2. The V gene end was trimmed by 3 bases and the J gene end by 4 bases; junction bases not matched to a gene: 2. The length of the CDR3 is 16 residues. Per the germline V gene, CDR1 is SGDLS and CDR2 is YYNGEE. As DNA, the CDR3 is TGTGCCAGCAGCGCGGGACTAGCGGGAGTCACCGGGGAGCTGTTTTTT. It translates to CASSAGLAGVTGELFF.

The V gene is TRBV7-2, the J gene TRBJ2-5; D not resolved. The length of the CDR3 is 15 residues. The germline V gene encodes CDR1 SGHTA and CDR2 FQGNSA. Trimming pared 1 base from V and 0 bases from J, leaving 9 bases between. The CDR3 region has the DNA TGTGCCAGCAGCTTAGGGTCAGCGTACCAAGAGACCCAGTACTTC. Its translation: CASSLGSAYQETQYF.

This chain uses TRBV5-1 with TRBJ1-1, with TRBD1 as a possible D gene (6 bases). V was trimmed by 0 bases and J by 1 base, leaving 7 bases between them. The CDR3 consists of 14 residues. In germline, CDR1 is SGHRS, CDR2 YFSETQ. The CDR3: CASSLVGGNTEAFF. The CDR3 coding sequence is TGCGCCAGCAGCTTGGTAGGGGGGAACACTGAAGCTTTCTTT. The whole variable domain, remainder taken from reference TRBV5-1 and TRBJ1-1, is KAGVTQTPRYLIKTRGQQVTLSCSPISGHRSVSWYQQTPGQGLQFLFEYFSETQRNKGNFPGRFSGRQFSNSRSEMNVSTLELGDSALYLCASSLVGGNTEAFFGQGTRLTVV.

The table lists this clone with a count of one. The CDR3 DNA reads as TGTGCCAGCAACCTCCTCGGGACCGGGGAGCTGTTTTTT. Amino acid sequence: CASNLLGTGELFF. The chain links TRBV3-1 (or the pseudogene TRBV3-2) to TRBJ2-2; D unclear. Between the trimmed V and J ends, which lost 7 bases and 5 bases, there was a span of 11 bases. Germline V lookup: CDR1 LGHDT, CDR2 YNNKEL (reference sequence). This CDR3 spans 13 amino acids.

V and J are TRBV6-6 and TRBJ1-4, with unresolved D. Between the trimmed V and J ends, which lost 5 bases and 5 bases, there was a span of 9 bases. Germline CDR1 MNHNY, CDR2 SVGAGI (reference sequence). This CDR3 is 13 amino acids long. This chain's CDR3 is CASSDTLNEKLFF. DNA of the CDR3: TGTGCCAGCAGTGACACATTAAATGAAAAACTGTTTTTT.

The CDR3 protein is CAISNLGEQFF. DNA of the CDR3: TGTGCCATCAGTAACCTAGGTGAGCAGTTCTTC. The chain links TRBV10-3 to TRBJ2-1; no clear D. CDR1 is ENHRY, CDR2 SYGVKD, per germline. Trimming left V 5 bases short and J 9 bases short, with 8 bases between. The CDR3 totals 11 residues.

The chain is built from TRBV11-2 and TRBJ2-6, with D possibly TRBD1 on 5 matching bases. The length of the CDR3 is 16 residues. Per the germline V gene, CDR1 is SGHAT and CDR2 is FQNNGV. V lost 4 bases to trimming and J lost 4 bases, with 14 bases between them. The CDR3 loop reads CASSSIDRTGANVLTF. The DNA for the CDR3 is TGTGCCAGCAGCTCGATCGACAGAACCGGGGCCAACGTCCTGACTTTC. Based on the CDR3 plus reference TRBV11-2 and TRBJ2-6, the full variable domain is EAGVAQSPRYKIIEKRQSVAFWCNPISGHATLYWYQQILGQGPKLLIQFQNNGVVDDSQLPKDRFSAERLKGVDSTLKIQPAKLEDSAVYLCASSSIDRTGANVLTFGAGSRLTVL.

The chain joins TRBV2 to TRBJ1-2, with D perhaps TRBD1 (5 bases). CDR3 length: 17 amino acids. Germline CDR1 reads SNHLY; CDR2 reads FYNNEI. V was shortened by 3 bases and J by 1 base, with 18 bases between the two germline ends. CDR3 in DNA: TGTGCCAGCAGTGAGGGGGGAGGGCGTCTTCTTAACTATGGCTACACCTTC. Amino acid sequence: CASSEGGGRLLNYGYTF.

The chain joins TRBV5-1 to TRBJ2-7, with 9 bases aligning to TRBD1. CDR1 and CDR2 (germline): SGHRS, YFSETQ. V lost 2 bases to trimming and J lost 3 bases; unmatched junction nucleotides: 15. The CDR3 is 18 amino acids. In DNA form, the CDR3 reads TGCGCCAGCAGCTTTGGTTTGCGGGGGAGGGACAGGGTCTACGAGCAGTACTTC. This translates into CASSFGLRGRDRVYEQYF.

This chain joins TRBV19 and TRBJ2-4; 14 bases are a match to TRBD2. V dropped 5 bases and J dropped 7; count of bases not matched to a gene: 7. CDR3 size: 16 residues. Germline loops: CDR1 LNHDA, CDR2 SQIVND (reference sequence). CDR3 loop: CASSPRTSGGFNIQYF. The CDR3 DNA reads as TGTGCCAGTAGTCCCCGGACTAGCGGGGGGTTCAACATTCAGTACTTC. The variable domain in full, completed from reference TRBV19 and TRBJ2-4, reads DGGITQSPKYLFRKEGQNVTLSCEQNLNHDAMYWYRQDPGQGLRLIYYSQIVNDFQKGDIAEGYSVSREKKESFPLTVTSAQKNPTAFYLCASSPRTSGGFNIQYFGAGTRLSVL.

This clone came up once. The chain employs TRBV7-2 and TRBJ1-3; no firm D call. The germline V gene encodes CDR1 SGHTA and CDR2 FQGNSA. The germline V and J ends were trimmed by 4 bases and 0 bases, with 7 bases remaining between them. This CDR3 comprises 14 residues. The CDR3 coding sequence is TGTGCCAGCAGCTCCGGGTTCTCTGGAAACACCATATATTTT. Amino acids: CASSSGFSGNTIYF. Full variable domain (remainder filled in from reference TRBV7-2 and TRBJ1-3): GAGVSQSPSNKVTEKGKDVELRCDPISGHTALYWYRQSLGQGLEFLIYFQGNSAPDKSGLPSDRFSAERTGGSVSTLTIQRTQQEDSAVYLCASSSGFSGNTIYFGEGSWLTVV.

This clone was recorded once. The chain carries TRBV7-2 and TRBJ2-7; TRBD1 matches 12 bases. CDR3 size: 15 residues. Losses at the gene ends were 3 bases for V and 5 bases for J; bases not matched to a gene: 5. In germline, CDR1 is SGHTA, CDR2 FQGNSA. The CDR3 reads CASSFMGQGAHEQYF. The CDR3 nucleotides are TGTGCCAGCAGCTTTATGGGACAGGGGGCCCACGAGCAGTACTTC.

The chain has TRBV20-1 and TRBJ2-7; the match to TRBD2 covers 8 bases. The CDR3 totals 15 residues. V was pared by 3 bases and J by 6 bases, with 13 bases of the junction left unmatched. In germline, CDR1 is DFQATT, CDR2 SNEGSKA (reference sequence). CDR3 region: CSASSLPGGGAEQYF. CDR3 DNA sequence: TGCAGTGCTAGTTCACTCCCGGGAGGGGGGGCCGAGCAGTACTTC.

The chain has TRBV19 and TRBJ1-3; a weak D match, TRBD1 (5 bases). Between the trimmed V and J ends, which lost 5 bases and 5 bases, there was a span of 10 bases. CDR3 size: 13 residues. Germline values: CDR1 LNHDA, CDR2 SQIVND (reference sequence). The CDR3 DNA follows: TGTGCCAGTAGTCCTGACAGCCGAAACACCATATATTTT. The encoded protein is CASSPDSRNTIYF.

V usage is TRBV7-6 and J usage is TRBJ2-3; TRBD2 matches 10 bases. This CDR3 contains 17 residues. Germline trimming cut 2 bases from V and 3 bases from J; bases unmatched to any gene: 8. Germline CDR1 SGHVS, CDR2 FNYEAQ. This CDR3 reads CASSLTSGILRTDTQYF. The CDR3 region has the DNA TGTGCCAGCAGCTTAACTAGCGGGATATTGCGGACAGATACGCAGTATTTT.

The chain has TRBV4-2 and TRBJ2-2; tentative D call: TRBD1 (6 bases). CDR1 is LGHNA, CDR2 YNFKEQ, per germline. Trimming took off 4 bases at V and 9 bases at J, with 24 bases between the two ends. This CDR3 contains 17 residues. This chain's CDR3 is CASSPSMAQGGTWELFF. The CDR3 nucleotides read TGTGCCAGCAGCCCCTCGATGGCACAGGGTGGTACGTGGGAGCTGTTTTTT.

Of note for this clone: The same CDR3 can be traced to other DNA sequences in this sample. The V call is TRBV18, the J call TRBJ2-1, with 9 bases matching TRBD2. Unmatched junction bases numbered 2, after V lost 3 bases and J lost 8 bases. The CDR3 loop spans 13 amino acids. The germline V gene has CDR1 KGHSH and CDR2 LQKENI. CDR3 nucleotide sequence: TGTGCCAGCTCACCGGGACTAGCAGATGAGCAGTTCTTC. Residues: CASSPGLADEQFF.

This clone was detected only a few times. The chain joins TRBV6-1 to TRBJ2-2; D possibly corresponds to TRBD2 (6 bases). This CDR3 is 17 amino acids long. CDR1 and CDR2 from the germline V gene are MNHNS and SASEGT. V lost 4 bases and J lost 6, with 21 bases in between. The CDR3 DNA reads as TGTGCCAGCAGTGTCACGGGCCCGGGACTCCAGTCCGGGGAGCTGTTTTTT. It yields the protein CASSVTGPGLQSGELFF.